The 5 T cell receptor beta chains below were found in one sample sequenced in a study of OX40 agonist ivuxolimab in advanced cancers. Clones were read by immunoSEQ multiplex PCR, and TCRdb kept only the in-frame ones, dropping some. The table has around 35,000 clones, around 84% seen once. The sequenced sample was CD4+ or CD8+ T cells sorted from blood, obtained in a trial of the OX40 agonist ivuxolimab. These receptors were obtained from an adult with an advanced solid tumor such as melanoma, head and neck, liver or kidney cancer.

The rearrangement uses TRBV6-5 and TRBJ2-1; 7 nucleotides align to TRBD2. The CDR3 is 15 amino acids. Per germline, CDR1 MNHEY and CDR2 SVGAGI. Losses at the gene ends were 6 bases for V and 4 bases for J; bases not matched to a gene: 9. DNA of the CDR3: TGTGCCAGCAGCTACGGGGGGACCTTATACAATGAGCAGTTCTTC. Its protein product is CASSYGGTLYNEQFF.

The V call is TRBV28, the J call TRBJ2-3; 8 bases align to TRBD2. Germline-derived CDR1 and CDR2 are MDHEN and SYDVKM. The length of the CDR3 is 17 residues. V lost 2 bases, J lost 2 bases, and 9 bases stayed unmatched. The CDR3 loop reads CASSLAEEAGATDTQYF. In nucleotides, the CDR3 is TGTGCCAGCAGTTTAGCAGAAGAAGCGGGGGCCACAGATACGCAGTATTTT.

CDR3 in DNA: TGTGCCAGCTCACCCGCCTCCACTGAAGCTTTCTTT. Amino acid sequence: CASSPASTEAFF. The rearrangement joins TRBV18 to TRBJ1-1; D not certain. Trimming removed 3 bases from V and 4 bases from J, with 6 bases in between. CDR1 and CDR2 from the germline V gene are KGHSH and LQKENI. The CDR3 has 12 amino acids.

The chain recombines TRBV2 with TRBJ2-7; weak D call: TRBD1 (5 bases). Deletions cut 1 base from V and 9 bases from J, with 10 bases between. Looked up from germline, CDR1 is SNHLY and CDR2 is FYNNEI. The CDR3 loop spans 12 amino acids. The CDR3 protein is CASSEGGAGQYF. For the CDR3, the DNA is TGTGCCAGCAGTGAAGGGGGCGCTGGGCAGTACTTC.

This clone has only a few counts. The CDR3 region is CASSLAGTNTGELFF. The CDR3 region has the DNA TGTGCCAGCAGCTTAGCGGGGACTAACACCGGGGAGCTGTTTTTT. The gene calls are TRBV7-9 and TRBJ2-2, with a possible D match to TRBD2 (6 bases). Per the germline V gene, CDR1 is SEHNR and CDR2 is FQNEAQ (reference sequence). This CDR3 is built from 15 residues. V shed 0 bases and J shed 2 bases, with 7 bases lying between them. Looking up the rest from reference TRBV7-9 and TRBJ2-2 gives the full variable domain: DTGVSQNPRHKITKRGQNVTFRCDPISEHNRLYWYRQTLGQGPEFLTYFQNEAQLEKSRLLSDRFSAERPKGSFSTLEIQRTEQGDSAMYLCASSLAGTNTGELFFGEGSRLTVL.